The present TCR beta chain was sequenced within a study of cytomegalovirus exposure and HLA in healthy donors. Study-level findings and limits: The presence/absence work took it that sequencing depth was about the same across donors. In a later analysis, a missense DCLRE1C variant was linked to TCR beta V- and J-gene trimming. Cytomegalovirus association was assigned to about 150 TCR beta chains.

PCR primers comprised 60 Vbeta and 13 Jbeta primers. Profiled with immunoSEQ multiplex PCR; TCRdb holds only in-frame clones, not every one. In the table there are some 170,000 clones, about three quarters of which are singletons. CDR1 and CDR2 (germline): GTSNPN, SVGIG (reference sequence). After removal of 0 bases from V and 6 bases from J, the junction contained 8 bases not matched to a gene. This CDR3 region has 16 residues. With respect to this clone: Antigen: not known.

Healthy people donating bone marrow made up the donors. The receptor was derived from a man in his forties or fifties in good health and CMV-seropositive. Specimen: PBMCs. V gene TRBV30 combines with J gene TRBJ1-4, with TRBD1 matching over 9 bases. The CDR3 nucleotides read TGTGCCTGGAGTGTATTGGGTACAGGGGGCCATGAAAAACTGTTTTTT. Encoded protein: CAWSVLGTGGHEKLFF.